This T cell receptor (beta chain) was profiled in a study of T cells in women clearing cervical HPV infection. With respect to this clone: Its matching antigen is unknown. The read ends 3 residues before the CDR3 terminus; that terminus is restored from the germline J gene.

Average input was about 1,200 ng genomic DNA for immunoSEQ TCR beta CDR3 amplification. Assay: immunoSEQ multiplex PCR; the TCRdb copy retains only in-frame clones and omits some. In all, the sample yields 25,000 to 30,000 clones. General study findings and limits: CIN3+ cases had significantly higher TCR repertoire richness than controls, but evenness did not differ.

The CDR3 loop spans 16 amino acids. Per germline, CDR1 SGHRS and CDR2 YFSETQ. Trimming left V 0 bases short and J 3 bases short, with 16 bases between. This rearrangement joins TRBV5-1 to TRBJ2-7, with a possible D match to TRBD2 (6 bases). The source material was blood buffy coat. The clonotype originates from a woman between 18 and 70 years old with a cervical HPV16 infection that either progressed to CIN3+ or cleared (not recorded which). The DNA read from the CDR3 is TGCGCCAGCAGCTTGGACGGGACTCCCCGGATCTACGAG. The encoded protein is CASSLDGTPRIYE. From start to end, the CDR3 is CASSLDGTPRIYEQYF.